This T cell receptor (beta chain) stems from a study of T cells in tuberculosis. The data were produced by immunoSEQ multiplex PCR, yet TCRdb's version contains in-frame clones alone and is incomplete. The sample includes roughly 59,000 clones, 81% seen only once; the top ten take over 10%. Thawed, overnight-rested PBMC were stained with GMM-loaded CD1B tetramer, viability dye and anti-CD3, then sorted. CD1B tetramers were loaded with Rhodococcus equi-derived C32 glucose monomycolate. Details on this clone: This CDR3 is also generated by other DNA sequences in the sample.

The clonotype was recovered from an adult woman with latent tuberculosis. Sequencing was done on a sample of CD1b-GMM tetramer-negative cells sorted from PBMCs.

The CDR3 here is CASRPPSSGTGSPLHF. DNA of the CDR3: TGTGCCAGCAGACCACCATCGTCCGGAACGGGTTCCCCCCTCCACTTT. The chain combines TRBV6-6 with TRBJ1-6; D gene ambiguous. The germline gives CDR1 MNHNY, CDR2 SVGAGI (reference sequence). The CDR3 is made up of 16 amino acids. V was pared by 6 bases and J by 13 bases, with 25 bases between.